The entry that follows covers one T cell receptor (beta chain) sequence. As yet, its antigen is unknown. The PCR used 52 TRBV and 13 TRBJ primers. TCRdb keeps only in-frame clones here, not all; method: immunoSEQ multiplex PCR. The sample includes 25,000 to 30,000 clones, roughly 90% of them seen just once. These data belong to a study of regulatory T cells. Findings and caveats of the study: Hydrophobic residues at CDR3 positions 6 and 7 were enriched in conventional CD4+ T cells of CD3G-deficient patients. Skewed V and J usage and few unique V-J pairs marked patient repertoires, most in Tregs.

In germline, CDR1 is MNHEY, CDR2 SMNVEV (reference sequence). V was shortened by 5 bases and J by 9 bases, with 11 bases between the two germline ends. CDR3 length: 12 amino acids. A couple of CD3G-deficient patients had more severe autoimmunity; all had some. CD4+ T cells were divided by sorting: CD25-high CD127-low Tregs, CD25-low CD127-high conventional cells. Sequenced sample: conventional CD4+ T cells sorted from blood. This clonotype was sampled from a person between 18 and 30 years old with CD3G deficiency. This chain uses TRBV27 with TRBJ2-1; no reliable D call. In DNA, the CDR3 is TGTGCCAGCAGTGCCCGTGGCGGTGAGCAGTTCTTC. This codes for CASSARGGEQFF.